This entry is about one T cell receptor (beta chain). Its antigen is currently unknown. Its ends do not fully match the called genes, so a read error is possible. CDR3 size: 15 residues. Germline V gives CDR1 GTSNPN, CDR2 SVGIG (reference sequence). This sample is drawn from a study of vaccination effects on CD4 cells after COVID-19. Profiling relied on immunoSEQ multiplex PCR, and the TCRdb table lists in-frame clones only, not all of them. The sample consists of about 48,000 clones, 67% of them appearing once. It was after roughly ten days of culture that CD4+ T cells were isolated. This receptor was taken from a human donor who received a COVID-19 vaccine. The chain links TRBV30 to TRBJ1-3; D is unresolved. This material consisted of CD4+ T cells from PBMCs cultured without peptide, taken before COVID-19 vaccination. The CDR3: CARSASATSGNTIYF. CDR3 in DNA: TGTGCCCGGAGTGCCTCAGCGACCTCTGGAAACACCATATATTTT.